This TCR beta chain was obtained from a study of blood T cell repertoires in COVID-19. Study-wide context: Whether acute or convalescent, the COVID-19 samples came from the United States, Italy and Spain. The analysed material was cDNA or gDNA that came from T cells, B-cell-depleted T cells, or PBMCs.

V trimming: 6 bases; J trimming: 5 bases; junction bases outside the gene matches: 15. There are 17 residues in the CDR3. CDR1 is SGHAT, CDR2 FQNNGV, per germline. Under the authors' procedure: Amplification of reference gene primers was used by the study to estimate nucleated cell counts. The assay was immunoSEQ multiplex PCR, and TCRdb's table has in-frame clones only and misses some. That table furnishes V, J and clone size, whereas the DNA furnished D and trimming. Of hundreds of thousands of clones in the sample, 85% to 90% were seen once. The sequenced sample was peripheral blood. This TCR was recovered from a human donor in a cohort sampled during active COVID-19. The chain has TRBV11-2 and TRBJ2-4, with 8 bases matching TRBD2. The CDR3 reads CASRGIAGRAPENIQYF. The CDR3 DNA reads TGTGCCAGCAGGGGGATAGCCGGGAGGGCCCCCGAAAACATTCAGTACTTC.